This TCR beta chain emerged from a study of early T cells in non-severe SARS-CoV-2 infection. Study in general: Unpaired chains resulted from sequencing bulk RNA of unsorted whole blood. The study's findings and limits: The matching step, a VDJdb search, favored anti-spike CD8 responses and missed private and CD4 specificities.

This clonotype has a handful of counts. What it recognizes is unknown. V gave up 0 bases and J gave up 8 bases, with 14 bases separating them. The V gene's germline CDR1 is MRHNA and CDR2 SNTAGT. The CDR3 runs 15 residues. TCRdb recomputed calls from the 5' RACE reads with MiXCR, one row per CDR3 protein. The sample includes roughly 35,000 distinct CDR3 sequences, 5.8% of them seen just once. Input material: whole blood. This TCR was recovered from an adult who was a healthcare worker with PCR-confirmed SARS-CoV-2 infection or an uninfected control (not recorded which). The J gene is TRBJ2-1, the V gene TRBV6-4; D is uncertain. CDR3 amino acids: CASSDSSSAVDEQFF. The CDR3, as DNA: TGTGCCAGCAGTGACTCGAGTTCCGCTGTCGATGAGCAGTTCTTC.